The sequence of this T cell receptor (beta chain) was determined in a study of CD8+ T cells in alopecia areata. Study summary: Each of the treated patients was given oral tofacitinib, 5 to 10 mg twice daily, for moderate-to-severe alopecia areata.

RNA extraction and reverse transcription yielded cDNA as sequencing template. Profiled with immunoSEQ multiplex PCR; TCRdb holds only in-frame clones, not every one. There are 150,000 to 200,000 clones in the sample; approximately 67% occur only once, and roughly 1.3% lies in the top ten. The sample's treatment: oral pan-JAK inhibitor, 5-10 mg twice daily. The sequence was collected from a human donor with alopecia areata. The material sequenced was CD4+ T cells sorted from blood, taken at approximately week 49, from a patient treated with tofacitinib.

The CDR3: CAWSVRDTSDEKLFF. The CDR3 bases are TGTGCCTGGAGTGTACGGGACACATCAGATGAAAAACTGTTTTTT. This sequence joins TRBV30 and TRBJ1-4; tentatively, D is TRBD1 (6 bases). The CDR3 is 15 amino acids. The V end was cut by 0 bases, the J end by 6 bases, with 14 bases between. Per the germline V gene, CDR1 is GTSNPN and CDR2 is SVGIG (reference sequence).